This paragraph covers one T cell receptor beta chain sequence. These data belong to a study of blood T cell repertoires in COVID-19. Libraries were prepared by immunoSEQ multiplex PCR; TCRdb keeps only in-frame clonotypes and omits some of them. The table has about 340,000 clones, about 83% seen once. The V gene end was trimmed by 3 bases and the J gene end by 2 bases; junction bases not matched to a gene: 1. Germline CDR1 reads LNHDA; CDR2 reads SQIVND (reference sequence). This CDR3 is built from 15 residues. V gene TRBV19 combines with J gene TRBJ2-2, with TRBD1 matching 9 bases. The sequencing sample was made of peripheral blood. The source is a man younger than 45 with active or convalescent COVID-19. CDR3 DNA: TGTGCCAGTAGTATGGACAGGGGTAACACCGGGGAGCTGTTTTTT. As protein: CASSMDRGNTGELFF.